The clone carrying this T cell receptor (beta chain) has more than one count but fewer than ten. The data originate from a study of blood T cell repertoires in COVID-19. Study in general: Sites across the United States, Italy and Spain contributed samples from acute and convalescent COVID-19. In each case, the material was cDNA or gDNA derived from T cells, B-cell-depleted T cells, or PBMCs.

Authors' methods: Amplification of reference gene primers was used by the study to estimate nucleated cell counts. Profiled with immunoSEQ multiplex PCR; TCRdb holds only in-frame clones, not every one. The V and J calls and clone size come from that table; D and trimming were worked out from the DNA. The repertoire includes roughly 200,000 clones, almost 90% of them detected once, and 0.5% to 0.75% sits in the top ten. The receptor's source is a man between 45 and 60 years old with acute or convalescent COVID-19. Specimen: peripheral blood.

CDR3 amino acids: CASSLGFGDSSYQETQYF. DNA of the CDR3: TGTGCCAGCAGCTTAGGATTCGGGGACAGTTCGTACCAAGAGACCCAGTACTTC. The chain links TRBV11-2 to TRBJ2-5; TRBD1 matches 7 bases. The CDR3 has 18 residues. V gave up 1 base and J gave up 0 bases; unmatched junction bases: 11. Germline loops: CDR1 SGHAT, CDR2 FQNNGV.